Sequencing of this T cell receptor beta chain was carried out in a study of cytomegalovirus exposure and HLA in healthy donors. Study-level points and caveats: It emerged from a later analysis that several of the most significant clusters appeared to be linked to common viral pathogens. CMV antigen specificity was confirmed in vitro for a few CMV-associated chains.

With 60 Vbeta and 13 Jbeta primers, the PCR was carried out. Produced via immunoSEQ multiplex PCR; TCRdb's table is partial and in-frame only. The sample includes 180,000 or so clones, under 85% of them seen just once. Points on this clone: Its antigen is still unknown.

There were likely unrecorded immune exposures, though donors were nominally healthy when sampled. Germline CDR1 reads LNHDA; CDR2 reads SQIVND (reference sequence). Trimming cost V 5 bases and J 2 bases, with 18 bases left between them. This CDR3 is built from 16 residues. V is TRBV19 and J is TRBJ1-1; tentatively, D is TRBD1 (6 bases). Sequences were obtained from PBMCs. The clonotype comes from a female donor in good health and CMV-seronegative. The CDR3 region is CASSSQQGLVNTEAFF. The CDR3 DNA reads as TGTGCCAGTAGTTCTCAACAGGGCCTCGTCAACACTGAAGCTTTCTTT.